Following are 5 T cell receptor beta chains from one sample sequenced in a study of blood T cells in healthy people across ages. Sample-barcoded 5' priming and a J-beta primer mix drove a second PCR of roughly 6 to 12 cycles. One entry per CDR3 protein, called by TCRdb with MiXCR from the 5' RACE reads. Among some 1.4 million distinct CDR3 sequences listed, approximately 38% were seen once. Sequenced sample: blood. The receptors come from a woman aged 18 to 35 in good health.

The rearrangement links TRBV7-9 to TRBJ2-3; D remains ambiguous. CDR1 and CDR2 from the germline V gene are SEHNR and FQNEAQ (reference sequence). The CDR3 runs to 15 residues. Trimming removed 2 bases from V and 0 bases from J, with 9 bases in between. CDR3 loop: CASSLQASSTDTQYF. CDR3 nucleotide sequence: TGTGCCAGCAGCTTACAGGCCTCTAGCACAGATACGCAGTATTTT.

The rearrangement joins TRBV18 to TRBJ1-6; no clear D gene. V lost 3 bases, J lost 8 bases, and 11 bases lay in between. Germline V gene sequence: CDR1 KGHSH, CDR2 LQKENI. This CDR3 contains 14 residues. CDR3 DNA: TGTGCCAGCTCACCCTATGGGTTAGATTCACCCCTCCACTTT. This sequence encodes CASSPYGLDSPLHF. Filled out from reference TRBV18 and TRBJ1-6, the complete variable domain reads NAGVMQNPRHLVRRRGQEARLRCSPMKGHSHVYWYRQLPEEGLKFMVYLQKENIIDESGMPKERFSAEFPKEGPSILRIQQVVRGDSAAYFCASSPYGLDSPLHFGNGTRLTVT.

The chain uses TRBV28 and TRBJ2-3; 7 nucleotides align to TRBD2. This CDR3 region has 14 residues. CDR1 is MDHEN, CDR2 SYDVKM, per germline. J lost 4 bases, V lost 6 bases, and 7 bases had no gene match. CDR3 in DNA: TGTGCCAGCAGGGGAGGGCTAGCAGCAGATACGCAGTATTTT. Translating gives CASRGGLAADTQYF.

This clonotype was detected only a few times. The V call is TRBV12-5, the J call TRBJ2-3; no definite D call. The CDR3 sequence is 12 residues long. The germline gives CDR1 LGHNT, CDR2 FRNRAP. Trimming left V 2 bases short and J 8 bases short, with 8 bases between. CDR3 DNA sequence: TGTGCTAGTGGTTTGCCGTCGGGTACGCAGTATTTT. Protein: CASGLPSGTQYF.

V usage is TRBV20-1 and J usage is TRBJ2-5; tentative D call: TRBD2 (6 bases). The DNA end is more similar to TRBJ2-7, so the J call may be wrong. The V gene's germline CDR1 is DFQATT and CDR2 SNEGSKA (reference sequence). The CDR3 consists of 16 residues. CDR3 in DNA: TGCAGTGCTCCACCCCTTCACGGGGGTCGGACCTACGAGCAGTACTTC. Its translation: CSAPPLHGGRTYEQYF.